Following are 15 T cell receptor beta chains from one sample sequenced in a study of Ad26.COV2.S vaccination and SARS-CoV-2 variants. Treatment given: around 19 received Ad26.COV2.S at low or high dose, single or two shots; roughly 5 received placebo; per-sample allocation not given. Specimens were obtained on day 63 following the first vaccine or placebo injection. The data were produced by immunoSEQ multiplex PCR, yet TCRdb's version contains in-frame clones alone and is incomplete. The table shows a few hundred thousand clones, with 90% occurring only once. The sequenced sample was peripheral blood, obtained in a trial of Ad26.COV2.S vaccine versus placebo. Source of these receptors: a person aged 18 to 65 who received the Ad26.COV2.S COVID-19 vaccine or a placebo.

This clone has more than one count but fewer than ten. V usage is TRBV4-2 and J usage is TRBJ2-1; D is perhaps TRBD2 (6 bases). CDR1 and CDR2 (germline): LGHNA, YNFKEQ. Between the trimmed V and J ends, which lost 0 bases and 7 bases, there was a span of 16 bases. The CDR3 totals 16 residues. CDR3 nucleotide sequence: TGTGCCAGCAGCCAAGATCGGGCTAGCGCGGGAAATGAGCAGTTCTTC. Protein: CASSQDRASAGNEQFF.

CDR3 nucleotide sequence: TGCGCCAGCAGGACACTAGCGATCTCCTACGAGCAGTACTTC. Its protein product is CASRTLAISYEQYF. The V gene is TRBV5-1, the J gene TRBJ2-7, with TRBD2 matching 7 bases. This CDR3 has 14 residues. V dropped 5 bases and J dropped 0; count of bases not matched to a gene: 5. In germline, CDR1 is SGHRS, CDR2 YFSETQ.

This clone was observed a single time. The chain carries TRBV3-1 (or the pseudogene TRBV3-2) and TRBJ1-1; TRBD1 might be the D (5 bases). The CDR3 covers 16 residues. Germline loops: CDR1 LGHDT, CDR2 YNNKEL (reference sequence). V dropped 4 bases and J dropped 3 bases, with 18 bases sitting between them. CDR3 nucleotides: TGTGCCAGCAGCCCCCGATTAGGGGCGGTGGACACTGAAGCTTTCTTT. It translates to CASSPRLGAVDTEAFF.

The chain has TRBV27 and TRBJ2-1, with 9 bases matching TRBD1. Germline V CDR1 and CDR2: MNHEY, SMNVEV (reference sequence). V dropped 2 bases and J dropped 0; count of bases not matched to a gene: 5. The CDR3 covers 17 residues. Written as DNA, the CDR3 is TGTGCCAGCAGTTTACCCAGACAGGGGGGCTCCTACAATGAGCAGTTCTTC. Its protein product is CASSLPRQGGSYNEQFF.

On this clone: Different DNA sequences within this sample yield the same CDR3. The genes are TRBV7-8 and TRBJ2-7, with D perhaps matching TRBD2 (6 bases). There are 15 residues in the CDR3. Trimming removed 1 base at V and 0 bases at J, with 10 bases between. CDR1 is SGHVS, CDR2 FQNEAQ, per germline. DNA for the CDR3: TGTGCCAGCAGCTTAGGAGCGGGCGGCTCCTACGAGCAGTACTTC. Translated, it gives CASSLGAGGSYEQYF.

This chain connects TRBV5-4 to TRBJ2-5; 10 positions agree with TRBD2. After removal of 0 bases from V and 1 base from J, the junction contained 3 bases not matched to a gene. The CDR3 length is 16 residues. Germline V gene lookup returns CDR1 SGHNT and CDR2 YYREEE (reference sequence). For the CDR3, the DNA is TGTGCCAGCAGCTTGGCTAGCGGGAGACTCCAAGAGACCCAGTACTTC. Amino acid sequence: CASSLASGRLQETQYF.

This sequence joins TRBV19 and TRBJ1-3, with D possibly matching TRBD1 (6 bases). Germline loops: CDR1 LNHDA, CDR2 SQIVND (reference sequence). V was pared by 4 bases and J by 4 bases, with 11 bases between. The CDR3 is 14 amino acids. The CDR3 sequence: CASSTQGPGNTIYF. The DNA for the CDR3 is TGTGCCAGTAGTACACAGGGTCCGGGAAACACCATATATTTT.

J is TRBJ2-5 and V is TRBV6-5, with D possibly TRBD2 on 5 matching bases. The CDR3 runs 14 residues. CDR1 is MNHEY, CDR2 SVGAGI, per germline. V gave up 10 bases and J gave up 2 bases, with 17 bases separating them. The CDR3 protein is CATSEGPFQETQYF. CDR3 nucleotides: TGTGCCACCAGCGAGGGTCCCTTTCAAGAGACCCAGTACTTC.

J is TRBJ2-2 and V is TRBV13; 11 nucleotides line up with TRBD1. V was clipped by 5 bases and J by 6 bases; unmatched bases: 5. From germline, CDR1 is PRHDT and CDR2 FYEKMQ (reference sequence). This CDR3 has 15 amino acids. The CDR3 spells CASSVRDRGAGELFF. In nucleotides, the CDR3 is TGTGCCAGCAGCGTCCGGGACAGGGGGGCCGGGGAGCTGTTTTTT. The variable domain in full, completed from reference TRBV13 and TRBJ2-2, reads AAGVIQSPRHLIKEKRETATLKCYPIPRHDTVYWYQQGPGQDPQFLISFYEKMQSDKGSIPDRFSAQQFSDYHSELNMSSLELGDSALYFCASSVRDRGAGELFFGEGSRLTVL.

This rearrangement joins TRBV12-3 or TRBV12-4 to TRBJ1-1; D is undetermined. This CDR3 has 11 residues. V lost 3 bases and J lost 7, with 6 bases in between. The CDR3 DNA reads as TGTGCCAGCAGTTTCGGGGTTGAAGCTTTCTTT. Translated, it gives CASSFGVEAFF.

The V gene is TRBV28, the J gene TRBJ1-3; D unresolved. Trimming left V 6 bases short and J 8 bases short, with 11 bases between. CDR1 and CDR2 (germline): MDHEN, SYDVKM. The CDR3 is 12 amino acids. CDR3 sequence: CASSPDRDTIYF. The CDR3 nucleotides are TGTGCCAGCAGCCCTGACCGGGACACCATATATTTT.

The rearrangement joins TRBV7-2 to TRBJ2-7; 7 nucleotides match TRBD2. Germline lookup yields CDR1 SGHTA and CDR2 FQGNSA. Trimming took 5 bases from V and 7 from J; bases not matched to a gene: 14. CDR3 length: 15 residues. CDR3 in DNA: TGTGCCAGCAGCCCCAGCGGGATGGTAGGATGGGAGCAGTACTTC. This translates into CASSPSGMVGWEQYF.

This clone was recorded a few times. The chain has TRBV14 and TRBJ2-7; a possible D gene is TRBD1 (6 bases). V lost 1 base to trimming and J lost 0 bases, with 7 bases between them. From germline, CDR1 is SGHDN and CDR2 FVKESK. CDR3 size: 14 residues. The CDR3: CASSQVDSSYEQYF. The CDR3 nucleotides are TGTGCCAGCAGCCAAGTGGACAGCTCCTACGAGCAGTACTTC.

The genes are TRBV10-3 and TRBJ2-7, with 9 bases matching TRBD1. CDR1 and CDR2 from the germline V gene are ENHRY and SYGVKD. The V segment lost 5 bases and the J segment 2 bases; nucleotides outside the gene matches: 10. The CDR3 spans 16 residues. In DNA form, the CDR3 reads TGTGCCATCAGTTCTTTGAGTGGGACAGGGCCCTACGAGCAGTACTTC. It encodes CAISSLSGTGPYEQYF.

The chain is built from TRBV2 and TRBJ2-5, with unresolved D. Per the germline V gene, CDR1 is SNHLY and CDR2 is FYNNEI. The V gene lost 8 bases and the J gene lost 5 bases, with 9 bases spanning the gap. The CDR3 spans 11 residues. CDR3 DNA: TGTGCCAGCCGGACCGGGGAGACCCAGTACTTC. Translation: CASRTGETQYF. The full variable domain, with the rest looked up from reference TRBV2 and TRBJ2-5, is EPEVTQTPSHQVTQMGQEVILRCVPISNHLYFYWYRQILGQKVEFLVSFYNNEISEKSEIFDDQFSVERPDGSNFTLKIRSTKLEDSAMYFCASRTGETQYFGPGTRLLVL.